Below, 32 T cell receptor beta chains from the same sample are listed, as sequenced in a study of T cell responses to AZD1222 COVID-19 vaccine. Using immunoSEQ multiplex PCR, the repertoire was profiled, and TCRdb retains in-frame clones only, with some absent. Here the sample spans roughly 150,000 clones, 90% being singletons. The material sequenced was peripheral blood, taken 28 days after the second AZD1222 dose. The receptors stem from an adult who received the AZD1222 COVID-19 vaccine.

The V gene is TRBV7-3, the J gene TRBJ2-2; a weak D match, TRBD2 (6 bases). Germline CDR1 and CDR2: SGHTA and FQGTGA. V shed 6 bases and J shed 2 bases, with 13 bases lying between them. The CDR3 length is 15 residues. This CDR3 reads CASSFMGLNTGELFF. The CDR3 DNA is TGTGCCAGCAGTTTTATGGGACTTAACACCGGGGAGCTGTTTTTT.

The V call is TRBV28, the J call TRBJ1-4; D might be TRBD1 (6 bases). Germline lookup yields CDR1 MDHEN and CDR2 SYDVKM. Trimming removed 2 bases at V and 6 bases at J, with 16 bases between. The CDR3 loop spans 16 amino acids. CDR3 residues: CASSLDYQRGHEKLFF. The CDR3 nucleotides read TGTGCCAGCAGTTTAGACTACCAACGGGGGCATGAAAAACTGTTTTTT.

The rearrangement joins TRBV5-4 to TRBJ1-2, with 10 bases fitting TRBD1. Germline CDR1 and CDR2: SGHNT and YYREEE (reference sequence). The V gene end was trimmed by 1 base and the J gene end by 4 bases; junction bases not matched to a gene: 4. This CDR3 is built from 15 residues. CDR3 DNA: TGTGCCAGCAGCTTGCGGGGGACAGGGGTCTATGGCTACACCTTC. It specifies CASSLRGTGVYGYTF.

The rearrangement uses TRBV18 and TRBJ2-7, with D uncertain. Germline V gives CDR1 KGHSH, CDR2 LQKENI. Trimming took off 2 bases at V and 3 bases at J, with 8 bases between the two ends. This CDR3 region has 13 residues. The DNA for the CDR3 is TGTGCCAGCTCACCAGGGCAGATCTACGAGCAGTACTTC. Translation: CASSPGQIYEQYF.

The CDR3 reads CASYERGAGEKLFF. The CDR3 region has the DNA TGTGCCAGCTACGAGCGGGGCGCTGGGGAAAAACTGTTTTTT. The genes are TRBV28 and TRBJ1-4; D perhaps matches TRBD1 (5 bases). Germline V lookup: CDR1 MDHEN, CDR2 SYDVKM. The germline V and J ends were trimmed by 8 bases and 8 bases, with 18 bases remaining between them. The CDR3 length is 14 residues.

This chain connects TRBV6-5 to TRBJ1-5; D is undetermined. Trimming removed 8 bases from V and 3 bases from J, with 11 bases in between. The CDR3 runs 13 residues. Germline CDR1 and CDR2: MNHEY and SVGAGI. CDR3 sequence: CASHPENNQPQHF. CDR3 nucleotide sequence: TGTGCCAGCCACCCAGAGAACAATCAGCCCCAGCATTTT.

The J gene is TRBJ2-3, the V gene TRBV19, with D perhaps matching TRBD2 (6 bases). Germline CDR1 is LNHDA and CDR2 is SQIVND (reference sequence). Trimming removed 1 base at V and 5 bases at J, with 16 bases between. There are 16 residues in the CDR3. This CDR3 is CASSIGLQAGIDTQYF. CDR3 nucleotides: TGTGCCAGTAGTATAGGACTTCAAGCGGGCATAGATACGCAGTATTTT.

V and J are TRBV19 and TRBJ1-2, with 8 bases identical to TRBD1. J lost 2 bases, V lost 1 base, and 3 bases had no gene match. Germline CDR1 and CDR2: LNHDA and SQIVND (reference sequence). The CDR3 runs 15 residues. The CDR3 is CASSIAGQDNYGYTF. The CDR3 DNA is TGTGCCAGTAGTATAGCGGGACAGGACAACTATGGCTACACCTTC.

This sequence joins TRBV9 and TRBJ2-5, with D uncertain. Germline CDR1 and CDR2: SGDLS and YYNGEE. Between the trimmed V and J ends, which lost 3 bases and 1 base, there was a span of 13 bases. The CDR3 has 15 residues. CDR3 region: CASSAGLSFQETQYF. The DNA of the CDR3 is TGTGCCAGCAGCGCGGGTCTATCCTTCCAAGAGACCCAGTACTTC.

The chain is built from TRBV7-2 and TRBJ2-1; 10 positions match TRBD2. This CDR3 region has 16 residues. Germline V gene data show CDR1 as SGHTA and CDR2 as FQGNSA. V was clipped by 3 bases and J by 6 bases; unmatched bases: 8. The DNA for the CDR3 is TGTGCCAGCAGCTTGAGGAGCGGGGGGGCGTCCAATGAGCAGTTCTTC. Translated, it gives CASSLRSGGASNEQFF.

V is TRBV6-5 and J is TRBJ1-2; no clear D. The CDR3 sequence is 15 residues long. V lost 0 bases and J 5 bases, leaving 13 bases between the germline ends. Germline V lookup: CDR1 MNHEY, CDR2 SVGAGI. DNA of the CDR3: TGTGCCAGCAGTTACTCGACGCGGACGGGATATGGCTACACCTTC. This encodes CASSYSTRTGYGYTF.

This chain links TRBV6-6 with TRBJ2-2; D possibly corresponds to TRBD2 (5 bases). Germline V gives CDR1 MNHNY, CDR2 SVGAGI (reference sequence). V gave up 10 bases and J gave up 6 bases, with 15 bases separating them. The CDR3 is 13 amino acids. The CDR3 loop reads CATKKEGAGELFF. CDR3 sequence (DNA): TGTGCCACCAAGAAAGAGGGCGCCGGGGAGCTGTTTTTT.

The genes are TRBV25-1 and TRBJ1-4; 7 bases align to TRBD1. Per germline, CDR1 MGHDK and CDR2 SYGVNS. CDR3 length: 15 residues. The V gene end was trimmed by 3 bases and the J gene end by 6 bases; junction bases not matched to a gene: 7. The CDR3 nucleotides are TGTGCCAGCAGTGACCCTCGGACAGGAGATGAAAAACTGTTTTTT. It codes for CASSDPRTGDEKLFF. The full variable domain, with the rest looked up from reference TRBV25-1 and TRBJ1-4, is EADIYQTPRYLVIGTGKKITLECSQTMGHDKMYWYQQDPGMELHLIHYSYGVNSTEKGDLSSESTVSRIRTEHFPLTLESARPSHTSQYLCASSDPRTGDEKLFFGSGTQLSVL.

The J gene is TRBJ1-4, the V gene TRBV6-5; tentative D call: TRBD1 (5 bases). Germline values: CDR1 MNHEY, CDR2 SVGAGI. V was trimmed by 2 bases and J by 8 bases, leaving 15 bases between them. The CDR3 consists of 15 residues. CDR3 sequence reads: CASSYATLGEEKLFF. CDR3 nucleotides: TGTGCCAGCAGTTACGCCACTCTGGGGGAGGAAAAACTGTTTTTT.

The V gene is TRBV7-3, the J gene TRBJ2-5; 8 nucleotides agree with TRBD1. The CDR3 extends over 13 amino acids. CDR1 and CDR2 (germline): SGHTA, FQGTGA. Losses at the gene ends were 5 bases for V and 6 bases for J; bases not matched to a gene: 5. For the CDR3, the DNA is TGTGCCAGCAGCACCCGACAGGGGCAGACCCAGTACTTC. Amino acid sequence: CASSTRQGQTQYF.

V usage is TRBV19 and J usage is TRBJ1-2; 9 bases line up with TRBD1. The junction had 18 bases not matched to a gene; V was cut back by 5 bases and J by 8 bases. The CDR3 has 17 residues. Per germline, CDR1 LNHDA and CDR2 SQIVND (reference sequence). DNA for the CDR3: TGTGCCAGTAGTCGCGGACAGGGGCCGGGTTTGGCATCCGGCTACACCTTC. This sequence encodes CASSRGQGPGLASGYTF.

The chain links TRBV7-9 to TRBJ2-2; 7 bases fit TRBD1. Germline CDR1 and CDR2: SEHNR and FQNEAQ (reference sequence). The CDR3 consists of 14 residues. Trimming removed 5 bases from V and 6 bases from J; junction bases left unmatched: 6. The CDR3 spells CASSQTGIAGELFF. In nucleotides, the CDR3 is TGTGCCAGCAGCCAGACAGGGATAGCCGGGGAGCTGTTTTTT.

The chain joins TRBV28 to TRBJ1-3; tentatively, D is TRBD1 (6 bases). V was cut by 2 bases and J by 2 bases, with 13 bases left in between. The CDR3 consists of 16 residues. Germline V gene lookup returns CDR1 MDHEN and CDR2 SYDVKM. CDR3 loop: CASSLNLGGAGNTIYF. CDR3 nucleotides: TGTGCCAGCAGTTTAAACTTAGGGGGGGCTGGAAACACCATATATTTT.

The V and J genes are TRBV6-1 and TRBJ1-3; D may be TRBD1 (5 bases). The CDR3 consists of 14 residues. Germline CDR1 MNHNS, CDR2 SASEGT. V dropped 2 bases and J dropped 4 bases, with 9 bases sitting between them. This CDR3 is CASSEQGSGNTIYF. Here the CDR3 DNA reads TGTGCCAGCAGTGAACAGGGATCAGGAAACACCATATATTTT.

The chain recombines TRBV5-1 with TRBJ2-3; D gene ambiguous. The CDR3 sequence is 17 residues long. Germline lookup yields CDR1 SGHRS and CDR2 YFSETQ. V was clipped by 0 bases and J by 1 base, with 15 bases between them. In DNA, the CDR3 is TGCGCCAGCAGCTTGGCCCCGACGGCCTCGGGCACAGATACGCAGTATTTT. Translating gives CASSLAPTASGTDTQYF.

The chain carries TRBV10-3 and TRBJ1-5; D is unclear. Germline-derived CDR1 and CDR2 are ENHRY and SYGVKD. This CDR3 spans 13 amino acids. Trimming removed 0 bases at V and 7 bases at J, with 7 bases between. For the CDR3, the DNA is TGTGCCATCAGTGAGTCGAAGGGCCAGCCCCAGCATTTT. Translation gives CAISESKGQPQHF.

The CDR3 DNA follows: TGTGCCAGCAGCTCCGGGAGTATTGAGCAGTTCTTC. Its translation is CASSSGSIEQFF. This chain connects TRBV7-9 to TRBJ2-1; possible D gene TRBD2, 6 bases. The CDR3 spans 12 residues. The germline gives CDR1 SEHNR, CDR2 FQNEAQ (reference sequence). The V end was cut by 4 bases, the J end by 9 bases, with 10 bases between.

The CDR3 reads CSVGGYRNSYEQYF. DNA of the CDR3: TGCAGCGTTGGGGGTTACCGAAACAGTTACGAGCAGTACTTC. The chain uses TRBV29-1 and TRBJ2-7, with unresolved D. CDR3 length equals 14 residues. The V end was cut by 4 bases, the J end by 4 bases, with 17 bases between. Germline values: CDR1 SQVTM, CDR2 ANQGSEA.

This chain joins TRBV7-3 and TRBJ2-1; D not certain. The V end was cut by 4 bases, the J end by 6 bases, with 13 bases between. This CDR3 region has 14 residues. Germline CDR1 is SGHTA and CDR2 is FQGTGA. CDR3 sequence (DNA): TGTGCCAGCAGCTCCGATCTTCAATCCAATGAGCAGTTCTTC. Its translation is CASSSDLQSNEQFF.

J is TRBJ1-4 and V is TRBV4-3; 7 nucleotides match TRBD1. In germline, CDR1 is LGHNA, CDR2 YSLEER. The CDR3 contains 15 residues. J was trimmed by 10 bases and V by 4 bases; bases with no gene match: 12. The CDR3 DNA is TGCGCCAGCAGCCTTCGACAGGGATTGTATGTAAAACTGTTTTTT. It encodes CASSLRQGLYVKLFF.

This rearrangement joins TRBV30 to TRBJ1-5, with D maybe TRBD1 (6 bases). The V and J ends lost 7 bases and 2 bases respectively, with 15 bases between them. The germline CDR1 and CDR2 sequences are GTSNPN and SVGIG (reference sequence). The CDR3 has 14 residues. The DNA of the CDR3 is TGTGCCTTTGGGGGGGGCCTGGGCAATCAGCCCCAGCATTTT. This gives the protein CAFGGGLGNQPQHF.

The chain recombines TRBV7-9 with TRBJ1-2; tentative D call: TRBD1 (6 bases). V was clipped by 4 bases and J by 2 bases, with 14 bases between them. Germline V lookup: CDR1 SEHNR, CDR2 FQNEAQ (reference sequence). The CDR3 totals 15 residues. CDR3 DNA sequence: TGTGCCAGCAGCTCATACCGGGACAAAAACTATGGCTACACCTTC. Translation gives CASSSYRDKNYGYTF.

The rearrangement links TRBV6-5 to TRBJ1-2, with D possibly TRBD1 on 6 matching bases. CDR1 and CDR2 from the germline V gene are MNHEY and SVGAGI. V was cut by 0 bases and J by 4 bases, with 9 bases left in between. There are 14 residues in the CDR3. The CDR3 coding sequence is TGTGCCAGCAGTTACTCGGACAGCCTCTATGGCTACACCTTC. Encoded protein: CASSYSDSLYGYTF.

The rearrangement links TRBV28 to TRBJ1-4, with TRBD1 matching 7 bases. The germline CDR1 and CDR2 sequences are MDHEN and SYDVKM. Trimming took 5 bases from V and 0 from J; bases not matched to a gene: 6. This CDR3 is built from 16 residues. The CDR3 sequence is CASSHDRDATNEKLFF. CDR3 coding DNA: TGTGCCAGCAGTCACGACAGGGACGCAACTAATGAAAAACTGTTTTTT.

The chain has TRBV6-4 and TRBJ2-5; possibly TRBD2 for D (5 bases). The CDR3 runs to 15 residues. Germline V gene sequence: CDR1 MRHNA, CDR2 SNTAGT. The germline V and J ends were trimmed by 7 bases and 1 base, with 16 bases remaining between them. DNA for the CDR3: TGTGCCAGCAACATTAGCGAGAGTTTCCAAGAGACCCAGTACTTC. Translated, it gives CASNISESFQETQYF.

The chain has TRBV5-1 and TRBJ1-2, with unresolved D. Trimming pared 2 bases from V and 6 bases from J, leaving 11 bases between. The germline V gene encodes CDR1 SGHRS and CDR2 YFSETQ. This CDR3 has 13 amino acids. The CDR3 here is CASSLSRQHGYTF. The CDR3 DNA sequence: TGCGCCAGCAGCTTATCTCGGCAGCATGGCTACACCTTC.

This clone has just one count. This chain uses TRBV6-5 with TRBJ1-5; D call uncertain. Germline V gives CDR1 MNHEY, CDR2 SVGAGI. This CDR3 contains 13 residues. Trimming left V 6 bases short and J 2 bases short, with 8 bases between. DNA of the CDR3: TGTGCCAGCAGGAACAGAGGCAATCAGCCCCAGCATTTT. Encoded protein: CASRNRGNQPQHF.